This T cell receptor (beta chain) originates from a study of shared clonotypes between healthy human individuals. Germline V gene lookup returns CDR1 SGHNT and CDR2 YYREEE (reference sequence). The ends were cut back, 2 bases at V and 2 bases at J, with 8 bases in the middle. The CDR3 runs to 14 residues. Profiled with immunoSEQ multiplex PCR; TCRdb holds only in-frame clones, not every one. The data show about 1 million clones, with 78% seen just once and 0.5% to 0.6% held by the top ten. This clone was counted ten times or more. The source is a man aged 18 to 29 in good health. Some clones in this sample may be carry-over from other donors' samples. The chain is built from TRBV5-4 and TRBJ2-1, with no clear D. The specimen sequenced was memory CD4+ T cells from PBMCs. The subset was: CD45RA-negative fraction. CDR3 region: CASSFTPTYNEQFF. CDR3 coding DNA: TGTGCCAGCAGCTTCACACCCACCTACAATGAGCAGTTCTTC.